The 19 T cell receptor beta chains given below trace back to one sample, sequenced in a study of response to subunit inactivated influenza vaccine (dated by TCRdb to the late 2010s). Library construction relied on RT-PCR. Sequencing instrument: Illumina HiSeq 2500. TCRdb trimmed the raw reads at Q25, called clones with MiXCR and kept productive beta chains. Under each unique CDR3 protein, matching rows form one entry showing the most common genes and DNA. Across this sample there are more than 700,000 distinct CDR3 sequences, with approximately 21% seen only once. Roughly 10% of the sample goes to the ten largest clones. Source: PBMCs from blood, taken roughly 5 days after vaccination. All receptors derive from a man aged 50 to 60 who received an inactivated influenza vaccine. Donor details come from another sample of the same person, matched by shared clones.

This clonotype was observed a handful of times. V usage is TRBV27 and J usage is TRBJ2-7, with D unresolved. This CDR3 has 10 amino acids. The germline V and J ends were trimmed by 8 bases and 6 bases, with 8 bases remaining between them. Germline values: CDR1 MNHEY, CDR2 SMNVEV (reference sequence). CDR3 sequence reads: CASGLGEQYF. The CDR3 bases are TGTGCCAGCGGCCTTGGCGAGCAGTACTTC.

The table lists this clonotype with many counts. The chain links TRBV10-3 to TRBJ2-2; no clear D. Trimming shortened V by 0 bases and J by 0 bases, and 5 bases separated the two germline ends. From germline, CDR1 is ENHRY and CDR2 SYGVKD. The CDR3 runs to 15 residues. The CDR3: CAISESTSNTGELFF. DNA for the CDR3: TGTGCCATCAGTGAGTCGACGTCGAACACCGGGGAGCTGTTTTTT.

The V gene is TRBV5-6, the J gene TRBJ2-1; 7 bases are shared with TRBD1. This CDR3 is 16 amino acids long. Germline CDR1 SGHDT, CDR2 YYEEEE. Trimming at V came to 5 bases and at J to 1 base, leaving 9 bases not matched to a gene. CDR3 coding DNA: TGTGCCAGCAGTACGACAGGGAAGGGTTCCTACAATGAGCAGTTCTTC. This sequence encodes CASSTTGKGSYNEQFF.

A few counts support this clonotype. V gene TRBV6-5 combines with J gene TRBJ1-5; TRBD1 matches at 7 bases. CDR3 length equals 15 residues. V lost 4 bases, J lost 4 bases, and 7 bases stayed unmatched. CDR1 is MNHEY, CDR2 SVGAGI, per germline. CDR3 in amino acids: CASSSTDRENQPQHF. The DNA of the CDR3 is TGTGCCAGCAGTTCCACCGACAGGGAAAATCAGCCCCAGCATTTT.

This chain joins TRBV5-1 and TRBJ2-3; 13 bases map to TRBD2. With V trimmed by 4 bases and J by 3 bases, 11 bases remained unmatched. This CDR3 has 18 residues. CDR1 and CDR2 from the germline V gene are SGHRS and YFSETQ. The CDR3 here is CASSQLSRTSGRTDTQYF. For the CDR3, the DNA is TGCGCCAGCAGCCAGCTCTCCCGGACTAGCGGGAGAACAGATACGCAGTATTTT.

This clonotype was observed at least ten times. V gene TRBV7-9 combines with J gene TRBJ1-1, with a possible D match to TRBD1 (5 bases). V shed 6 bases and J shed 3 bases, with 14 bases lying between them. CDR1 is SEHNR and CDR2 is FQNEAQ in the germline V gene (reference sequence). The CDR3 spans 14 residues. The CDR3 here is CASSGSGLYTEAFF. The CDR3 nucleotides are TGTGCCAGCAGTGGGTCGGGGCTATACACTGAAGCTTTCTTT.

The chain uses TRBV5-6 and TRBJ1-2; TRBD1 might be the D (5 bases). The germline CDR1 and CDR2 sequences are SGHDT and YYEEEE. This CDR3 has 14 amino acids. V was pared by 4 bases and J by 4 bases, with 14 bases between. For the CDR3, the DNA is TGTGCCAGCAGCCGAAAGGGGCAATCCTATGGCTACACCTTC. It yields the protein CASSRKGQSYGYTF.

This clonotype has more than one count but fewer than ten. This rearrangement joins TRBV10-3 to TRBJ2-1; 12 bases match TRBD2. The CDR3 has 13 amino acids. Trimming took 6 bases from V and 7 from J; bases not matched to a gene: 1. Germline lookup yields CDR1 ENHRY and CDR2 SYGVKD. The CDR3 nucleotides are TGTGCCATCAGACTAGCGGGAGGTAATGAGCAGTTCTTC. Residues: CAIRLAGGNEQFF.

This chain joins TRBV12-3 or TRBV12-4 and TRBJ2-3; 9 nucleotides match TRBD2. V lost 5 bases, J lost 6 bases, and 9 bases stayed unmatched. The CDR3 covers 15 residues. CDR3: CASSKAGGQADTQYF. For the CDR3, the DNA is TGTGCCAGCAGTAAGGCGGGGGGGCAGGCCGATACGCAGTATTTT.

The CDR3 is CASSYRFPYEQYF. The CDR3 bases are TGTGCCAGCAGTTACAGGTTCCCCTACGAGCAGTACTTC. The chain links TRBV6-5 to TRBJ2-7; D not resolved. Germline lookup yields CDR1 MNHEY and CDR2 SVGAGI. The CDR3 has 13 amino acids. The germline V and J ends were trimmed by 2 bases and 2 bases, with 7 bases remaining between them.

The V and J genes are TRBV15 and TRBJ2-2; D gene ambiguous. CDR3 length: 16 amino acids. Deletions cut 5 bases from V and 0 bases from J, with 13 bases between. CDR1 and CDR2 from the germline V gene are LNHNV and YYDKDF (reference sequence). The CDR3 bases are TGTGCCACCAGCCCCTTTAGCTATTCGAACACCGGGGAGCTGTTTTTT. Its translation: CATSPFSYSNTGELFF.

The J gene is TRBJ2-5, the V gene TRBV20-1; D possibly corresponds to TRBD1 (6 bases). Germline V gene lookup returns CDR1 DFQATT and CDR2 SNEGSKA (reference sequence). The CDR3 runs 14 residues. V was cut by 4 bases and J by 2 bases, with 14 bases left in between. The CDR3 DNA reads TGCAGTGCTACCAAACAGGGTCTTCAAGAGACCCAGTACTTC. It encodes CSATKQGLQETQYF.

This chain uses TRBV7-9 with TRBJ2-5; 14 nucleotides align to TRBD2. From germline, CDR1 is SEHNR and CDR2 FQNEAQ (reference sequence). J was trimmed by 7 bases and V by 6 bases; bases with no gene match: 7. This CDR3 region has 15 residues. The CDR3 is CASRPPGLAGVTQYF. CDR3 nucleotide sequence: TGTGCCAGCAGACCACCGGGACTAGCGGGGGTGACCCAGTACTTC. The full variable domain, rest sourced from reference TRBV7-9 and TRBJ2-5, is DTGVSQNPRHKITKRGQNVTFRCDPISEHNRLYWYRQTLGQGPEFLTYFQNEAQLEKSRLLSDRFSAERPKGSFSTLEIQRTEQGDSAMYLCASRPPGLAGVTQYFGPGTRLLVL.

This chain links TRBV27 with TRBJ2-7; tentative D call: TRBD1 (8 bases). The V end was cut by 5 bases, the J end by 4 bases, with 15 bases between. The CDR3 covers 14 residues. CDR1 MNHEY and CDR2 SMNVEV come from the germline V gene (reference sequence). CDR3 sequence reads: CASSPYRGGYEQYF. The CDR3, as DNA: TGTGCCAGCAGTCCGTACAGGGGGGGTTACGAGCAGTACTTC.

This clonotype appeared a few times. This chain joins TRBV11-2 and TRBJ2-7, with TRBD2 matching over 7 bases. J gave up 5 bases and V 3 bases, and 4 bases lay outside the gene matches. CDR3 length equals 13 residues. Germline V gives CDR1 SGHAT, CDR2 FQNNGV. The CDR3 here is CASSFSGSNEQYF. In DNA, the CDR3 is TGTGCCAGCAGCTTTAGCGGGTCGAACGAGCAGTACTTC.

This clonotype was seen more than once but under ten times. The CDR3 DNA follows: TGCGCCAGCAGCTTGCGAACAGACACCGGGGAGCTGTTTTTT. Its protein is CASSLRTDTGELFF. The chain carries TRBV5-1 and TRBJ2-2; D gene uncertain. Germline CDR1 reads SGHRS; CDR2 reads YFSETQ. The ends were cut back, 1 base at V and 3 bases at J, with 7 bases in the middle. CDR3 length: 14 amino acids.

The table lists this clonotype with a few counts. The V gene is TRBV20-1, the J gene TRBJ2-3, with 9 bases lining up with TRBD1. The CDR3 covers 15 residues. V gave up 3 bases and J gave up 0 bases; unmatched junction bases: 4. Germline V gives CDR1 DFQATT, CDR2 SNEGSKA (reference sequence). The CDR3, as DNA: TGCAGTGCTAGCTCCGGGACAGGGAGCACAGATACGCAGTATTTT. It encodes CSASSGTGSTDTQYF.

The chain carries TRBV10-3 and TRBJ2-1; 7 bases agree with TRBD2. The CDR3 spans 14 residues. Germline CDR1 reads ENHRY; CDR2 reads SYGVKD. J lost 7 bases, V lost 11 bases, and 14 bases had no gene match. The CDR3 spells CAVSAPGGRNEQFF. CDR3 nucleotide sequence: TGTGCCGTATCCGCCCCGGGGGGAAGGAATGAGCAGTTCTTC.

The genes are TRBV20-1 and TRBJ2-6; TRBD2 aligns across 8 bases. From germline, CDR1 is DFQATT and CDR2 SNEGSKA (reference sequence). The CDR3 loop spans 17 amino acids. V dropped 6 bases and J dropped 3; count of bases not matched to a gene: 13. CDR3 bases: TGCAGTGCAACGAGCGGGGGTAGTGCCCTTGGGGCCAACGTCCTGACTTTC. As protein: CSATSGGSALGANVLTF.